Detailed here is one T cell receptor (beta chain). Its antigen remains unidentified. This sample is drawn from a study of T cell repertoires in aging, cancer and after chemotherapy. Study-wide context: Around 8.8 million TCR reads were in the whole dataset. The study, taken as a whole, reports: In each cancer cohort, median generation probability increased across chemotherapy, suggesting thymic output rebounded. No conclusions about immunological memory after chemotherapy can be drawn from the repertoire data. In cancer patients, declining TCR diversity with age involved lost richness and lost evenness.

TRB rearrangements spanning V, D and J were amplified using mixed TRB-A/B primers. TCRdb re-called the multiplex PCR reads with MiXCR, one entry per CDR3 protein. The sample yields about 6,200 distinct CDR3 sequences, 25% to 30% seen once. Peripheral blood genomic DNA, not sorted cells or RNA, was the template. The origin of this receptor is a human donor in good health. The sample was blood.

CDR3 in DNA: TGTGCCACCAGTGACCCGGGACTAGCGGGAGGATCAACCTACAATGAGCAGTTCTTC. It is translated as CATSDPGLAGGSTYNEQFF. The gene calls are TRBV24-1 and TRBJ2-1; 15 positions match TRBD2. The CDR3 runs to 19 residues. Trimming removed 4 bases from V and 2 bases from J; junction bases left unmatched: 8. Per germline, CDR1 KGHDR and CDR2 SFDVKD.